Listed here are 26 T cell receptor beta chains from one sample, sequenced in a study of T cells in Graves' hyperthyroidism and ophthalmopathy. TCR beta CDR3 regions were amplified from RNA transcripts. The HTBI primer set was used in a first-round RT-PCR of the TCR CDR3. In TCRdb, the multiplex PCR reads were re-called with MiXCR into one record per CDR3 protein. The sample consists of about half a million distinct CDR3 sequences, 15% to 20% of them appearing once. Sequenced material: blood. The receptor source for this set is a woman in her twenties or thirties with Graves' ophthalmopathy.

This clonotype was seen only a few times. This may be a read error, as it is one base from a much larger clone. The CDR3 does not end in the conserved phenylalanine or tryptophan, so this is likely a read error. The chain couples TRBV28 to TRBJ2-7, with 8 bases that match TRBD2. Germline values: CDR1 MDHEN, CDR2 SYDVKM. The ends lost 6 bases at V and 2 bases at J; junction bases unmatched: 6. The CDR3 consists of 14 residues. CDR3 nucleotide sequence: TGTGCCAGCAGAGTAGCGGGACCACCCTACGAGCAGTACCTC. The encoded protein is CASRVAGPPYEQYL.

This clonotype was recorded a few times. The chain recombines TRBV11-2 with TRBJ2-5, with 11 bases fitting TRBD2. J gave up 3 bases and V 1 base, and 4 bases lay outside the gene matches. Germline lookup yields CDR1 SGHAT and CDR2 FQNNGV. This CDR3 comprises 16 residues. CDR3 region: CASSLGTSGLEETQYF. The CDR3, as DNA: TGTGCCAGCAGCTTAGGGACTAGCGGGCTGGAAGAGACCCAGTACTTC.

This clonotype was counted between two and nine times. V usage is TRBV28 and J usage is TRBJ2-1; 8 bases are shared with TRBD2. Trimming removed 6 bases from V and 15 bases from J; junction bases left unmatched: 22. The CDR3 consists of 16 residues. Looked up from germline, CDR1 is MDHEN and CDR2 is SYDVKM. Here the CDR3 reads CASSHLLLWGTRQPFF. CDR3 DNA: TGTGCCAGCAGCCATCTCCTATTGTGGGGGACTAGACAACCGTTCTTC.

There are many counts of this clonotype. V is TRBV30 and J is TRBJ2-5; D possibly uses TRBD1 or TRBD2 (5 bases each). In germline, CDR1 is GTSNPN, CDR2 SVGIG (reference sequence). V lost 6 bases, J lost 5 bases, and 16 bases lay in between. This CDR3 has 13 amino acids. Here the CDR3 reads CACPGRMAETQYF. The CDR3 bases are TGTGCCTGTCCGGGGCGTATGGCGGAGACCCAGTACTTC.

This chain connects TRBV10-1 to TRBJ1-1; D unclear. Looked up from germline, CDR1 is WNHNN and CDR2 is SYGVQD (reference sequence). The CDR3 loop spans 12 amino acids. The V and J ends lost 3 bases and 1 base respectively, with 3 bases between them. Here the CDR3 DNA reads TGCGCCAGCAGTGACAAGAACACTGAAGCTTTCTTT. Residues: CASSDKNTEAFF.

There are a few counts of this clonotype. This could be a read error, since a much larger clone is one nucleotide away. Because the CDR3 is missing its conserved closing phenylalanine or tryptophan, this is likely a read error. V is TRBV11-2 and J is TRBJ1-6; D call uncertain. The CDR3 runs 12 residues. Deletions cut 0 bases from V and 10 bases from J, with 4 bases between. The germline V gene encodes CDR1 SGHAT and CDR2 FQNNGV. CDR3 loop: CASSLEWSPLHV. CDR3 DNA: TGTGCCAGCAGCTTAGAATGGTCACCCCTCCACGTT.

The table lists this clonotype with many counts. This rearrangement joins TRBV10-3 to TRBJ2-7; 8 bases line up with TRBD2. This CDR3 contains 15 residues. Per germline, CDR1 ENHRY and CDR2 SYGVKD. V was pared by 3 bases and J by 1 base, with 5 bases of the junction left unmatched. CDR3 coding DNA: TGTGCCATCAGTGATCCGGCTAGCGGGTCCTACGAGCAGTACTTC. Amino acid sequence: CAISDPASGSYEQYF.

The chain couples TRBV14 to TRBJ2-7; no reliable D call. The V and J ends lost 5 bases and 0 bases respectively, with 8 bases between them. Looked up from germline, CDR1 is SGHDN and CDR2 is FVKESK. The CDR3 spans 13 residues. The CDR3 DNA reads TGTGCCAGCAGCGGGTGGAACTCCTACGAGCAGTACTTC. Its translation: CASSGWNSYEQYF.

In its sample, this clonotype was seen a few times. V is TRBV27 and J is TRBJ2-7, with D maybe TRBD2 (5 bases). Germline loops: CDR1 MNHEY, CDR2 SMNVEV (reference sequence). CDR3 length equals 15 residues. The germline V and J ends were trimmed by 5 bases and 5 bases, with 19 bases remaining between them. The CDR3 protein is CASSPWKAGNNEQYF. The CDR3 DNA reads TGTGCCAGCAGTCCATGGAAAGCCGGGAACAACGAGCAGTACTTC.

The sample holds many counts of this clonotype. The genes are TRBV6-1 and TRBJ2-7; 10 nucleotides match TRBD2. Looked up from germline, CDR1 is MNHNS and CDR2 is SASEGT. Trimming removed 1 base from V and 3 bases from J; junction bases left unmatched: 3. The CDR3 covers 15 residues. The CDR3, as DNA: TGTGCCAGCAGTGAAGTTAGCGGGAGGAACTACGAGCAGTACTTC. It specifies CASSEVSGRNYEQYF.

This clonotype has at least ten counts. V is TRBV7-2 and J is TRBJ2-1, with D maybe TRBD2 (5 bases). CDR1 is SGHTA, CDR2 FQGNSA, per germline. This CDR3 region has 17 residues. V gave up 0 bases and J gave up 4 bases, with 16 bases separating them. CDR3 DNA: TGTGCCAGCAGCTTAGCGATCGCGGGTGTGTCGTACAATGAGCAGTTCTTC. Protein product: CASSLAIAGVSYNEQFF.

This clonotype was recorded many times. The chain links TRBV28 to TRBJ2-7; the D is unclear. The germline V gene encodes CDR1 MDHEN and CDR2 SYDVKM. This CDR3 is built from 13 residues. V was shortened by 6 bases and J by 4 bases, with 13 bases between the two germline ends. CDR3 nucleotides: TGTGCCAGCAGGTACTCCTTACAGTACGAGCAGTACTTC. The encoded protein is CASRYSLQYEQYF.

The chain links TRBV5-5 to TRBJ1-1; D is unresolved. The CDR3 is 15 residues long. Looked up from germline, CDR1 is SGHKS and CDR2 is YYEKEE (reference sequence). The germline V and J ends were trimmed by 0 bases and 1 base, with 10 bases remaining between them. CDR3 DNA sequence: TGTGCCAGCAGCTTGGACAGTCGGGGGAACACTGAAGCTTTCTTT. Translating gives CASSLDSRGNTEAFF.

Ten or more counts support this clonotype. This chain uses TRBV4-1 with TRBJ1-1; no definite D call. This CDR3 has 15 amino acids. Trimming cost V 0 bases and J 4 bases, with 12 bases left between them. The germline V gene has CDR1 MGHRA and CDR2 YSYEKL. As DNA, the CDR3 is TGCGCCAGCAGCCAAGATATCGGGAAAGGCACTGAAGCTTTCTTT. This codes for CASSQDIGKGTEAFF.

Ten or more counts support this clonotype. The V gene is TRBV24-1, the J gene TRBJ2-1, with 7 bases identical to TRBD1. V lost 3 bases to trimming and J lost 3 bases; unmatched junction nucleotides: 16. This CDR3 comprises 19 residues. CDR1 and CDR2 from the germline V gene are KGHDR and SFDVKD. The CDR3 DNA reads as TGTGCCACCAGTGATCGTAGGCGAATCGGGACAGAGAACTACAATGAGCAGTTCTTC. The encoded protein is CATSDRRRIGTENYNEQFF.

The CDR3 is CASSQDLTGTSYEQYF. Here the CDR3 DNA reads TGCGCCAGCAGCCAAGATTTAACCGGGACCTCCTACGAGCAGTACTTC. V is TRBV4-3 and J is TRBJ2-7; the D call may be TRBD1 or TRBD2 (5 bases each). Trimming removed 0 bases at V and 0 bases at J, with 12 bases between. Per the germline V gene, CDR1 is LGHNA and CDR2 is YSLEER. CDR3 length equals 16 residues.

This clonotype was detected many times. This chain joins TRBV7-2 and TRBJ2-1, with D maybe TRBD1 (7 bases). The CDR3 consists of 16 residues. V dropped 1 base and J dropped 0 bases, with 10 bases sitting between them. Germline CDR1 is SGHTA and CDR2 is FQGNSA. CDR3 DNA: TGTGCCAGCAGCTTAGGCGGGACAGACTCCTACAATGAGCAGTTCTTC. Translated: CASSLGGTDSYNEQFF.

The chain links TRBV20-1 to TRBJ2-7; TRBD2 matches at 12 bases. The V gene end was trimmed by 1 base and the J gene end by 0 bases; junction bases not matched to a gene: 10. The CDR3 covers 18 residues. CDR1 and CDR2 (germline): DFQATT, SNEGSKA (reference sequence). In DNA form, the CDR3 reads TGCAGTGCTAGAGTTACCGGACTAGCGGGACATCTCTCCTACGAGCAGTACTTC. Amino acid sequence: CSARVTGLAGHLSYEQYF.

The chain recombines TRBV20-1 with TRBJ2-1; 10 positions match TRBD2. CDR1 and CDR2 from the germline V gene are DFQATT and SNEGSKA (reference sequence). V gave up 0 bases and J gave up 4 bases; unmatched junction bases: 3. The CDR3 length is 15 residues. The CDR3 DNA follows: TGCAGTGCTAGAGACCCTAGCGGGGGATACAATGAGCAGTTCTTC. It encodes CSARDPSGGYNEQFF.

The count of this clonotype is one. The chain recombines TRBV11-2 with TRBJ2-1, with 14 positions matching TRBD2. The CDR3 consists of 16 residues. Germline V gives CDR1 SGHAT, CDR2 FQNNGV. Trimming took 5 bases from V and 6 from J; bases not matched to a gene: 6. Here the CDR3 DNA reads TGTGCCAGCAGCCCCGGGGGACTAGCGGGAGCCAATGAGCAGTTCTTC. This encodes CASSPGGLAGANEQFF.

This clonotype was detected ten times or more. The chain uses TRBV18 and TRBJ2-1; the D is unclear. CDR1 is KGHSH, CDR2 LQKENI, per germline. V shed 2 bases and J shed 7 bases, with 6 bases lying between them. The CDR3 extends over 12 amino acids. This CDR3 reads CASSPGQNEQFF. DNA for the CDR3: TGTGCCAGCTCACCAGGGCAGAATGAGCAGTTCTTC. The full variable domain, its missing parts supplied by reference TRBV18 and TRBJ2-1, is NAGVMQNPRHLVRRRGQEARLRCSPMKGHSHVYWYRQLPEEGLKFMVYLQKENIIDESGMPKERFSAEFPKEGPSILRIQQVVRGDSAAYFCASSPGQNEQFFGPGTRLTVL.

The table lists this clonotype with many counts. The gene calls are TRBV7-3 and TRBJ2-2; D not certain. V lost 5 bases to trimming and J lost 8 bases, with 9 bases between them. The CDR3 length is 12 residues. Looked up from germline, CDR1 is SGHTA and CDR2 is FQGTGA. The CDR3 loop reads CASSHYGGELFF. CDR3 nucleotide sequence: TGTGCCAGCAGCCATTACGGAGGGGAGCTGTTTTTT.

This rearrangement joins TRBV5-1 to TRBJ2-1, with D possibly being TRBD1 or TRBD2 (6 bases each). The CDR3 consists of 16 residues. V lost 1 base to trimming and J lost 4 bases, with 15 bases between them. Germline lookup yields CDR1 SGHRS and CDR2 YFSETQ. This chain's CDR3 is CASSLSSLGGYNEQFF. CDR3 in DNA: TGCGCCAGCAGCTTGTCATCGCTAGGGGGGTACAATGAGCAGTTCTTC.

This clonotype was recorded many times. V gene TRBV20-1 combines with J gene TRBJ2-1, with 10 bases matching TRBD2. The CDR3 runs 15 residues. Germline V gene lookup returns CDR1 DFQATT and CDR2 SNEGSKA (reference sequence). V dropped 3 bases and J dropped 8; count of bases not matched to a gene: 10. CDR3 in amino acids: CSASSSGSISHEQFF. DNA for the CDR3: TGCAGTGCTAGTTCTAGCGGGAGTATCAGCCATGAGCAGTTCTTC.

This clonotype was detected a few times. This chain uses TRBV6-2 or TRBV6-3 with TRBJ1-5; D unclear. V was shortened by 1 base and J by 7 bases, with 14 bases between the two germline ends. The germline CDR1 and CDR2 sequences are MNHEY and SVGEGT. The CDR3 loop spans 15 amino acids. Written as DNA, the CDR3 is TGTGCCAGCAGTTACTGGACGGGCCTTCGGCAGCCCCAGCATTTT. Protein: CASSYWTGLRQPQHF.

The sample holds many counts of this clonotype. V and J are TRBV28 and TRBJ1-1; D call uncertain. With 2 bases removed from V and 1 base from J, the gap between germline ends came to 14 bases. The CDR3 loop spans 16 amino acids. Germline V gene lookup returns CDR1 MDHEN and CDR2 SYDVKM. This CDR3 is CASSLRATLTNTEAFF. The CDR3 DNA is TGTGCCAGCAGTTTAAGGGCAACACTTACGAACACTGAAGCTTTCTTT.